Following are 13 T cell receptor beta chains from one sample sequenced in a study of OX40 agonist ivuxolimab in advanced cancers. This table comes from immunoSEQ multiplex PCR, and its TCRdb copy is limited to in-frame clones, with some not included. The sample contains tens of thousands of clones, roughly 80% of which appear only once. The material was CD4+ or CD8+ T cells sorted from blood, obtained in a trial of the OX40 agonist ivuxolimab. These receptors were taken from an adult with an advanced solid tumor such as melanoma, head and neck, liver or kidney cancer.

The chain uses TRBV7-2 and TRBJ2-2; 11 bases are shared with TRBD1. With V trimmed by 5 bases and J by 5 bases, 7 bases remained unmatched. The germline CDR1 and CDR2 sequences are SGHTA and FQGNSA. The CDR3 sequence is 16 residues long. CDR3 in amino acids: CASSPGTGGRTGELFF. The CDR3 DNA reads TGTGCCAGCAGCCCGGGGACAGGGGGACGAACCGGGGAGCTGTTTTTT.

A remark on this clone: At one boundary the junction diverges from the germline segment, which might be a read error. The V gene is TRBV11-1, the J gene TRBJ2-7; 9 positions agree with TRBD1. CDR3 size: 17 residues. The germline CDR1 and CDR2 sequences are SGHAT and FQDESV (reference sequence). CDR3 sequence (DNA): TGTGCCAGCAGCTTAATGGAGGGGGACAGGGACTCCCACGAGCAGTACTTC. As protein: CASSLMEGDRDSHEQYF. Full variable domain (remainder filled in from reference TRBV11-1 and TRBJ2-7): EAEVAQSPRYKITEKSQAVAFWCDPISGHATLYWYRQILGQGPELLVQFQDESVVDDSQLPKDRFSAERLKGVDSTLKIQPAELGDSAMYLCASSLMEGDRDSHEQYFGPGTRLTVT.

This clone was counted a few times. Here the CDR3 DNA reads TGTGCCAGCAGCCGTCGGACTAGCGCCCGTGGGACCCAGTACTTC. Translated: CASSRRTSARGTQYF. This chain joins TRBV5-8 and TRBJ2-5, with 9 bases lining up with TRBD2. The germline V gene encodes CDR1 SGHTS and CDR2 YDEGEE. This CDR3 spans 15 amino acids. V lost 4 bases and J lost 7; bases outside the gene matches: 11.

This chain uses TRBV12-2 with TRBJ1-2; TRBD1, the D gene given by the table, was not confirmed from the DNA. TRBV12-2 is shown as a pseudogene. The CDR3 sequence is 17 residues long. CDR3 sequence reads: CASRPDGQGEINYGYTF. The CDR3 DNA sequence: TGTGCAAGTCGCCCCGATGGACAGGGGGAGATTAACTATGGCTACACCTTC.

The CDR3: CASSSQTGSYEQYF. CDR3 DNA: TGTGCCAGCAGCTCCCAGACAGGGTCCTACGAGCAGTACTTC. V usage is TRBV7-2 and J usage is TRBJ2-7; 7 nucleotides agree with TRBD1. This CDR3 is built from 14 residues. In germline, CDR1 is SGHTA, CDR2 FQGNSA. Losses at the gene ends were 4 bases for V and 1 base for J; bases not matched to a gene: 4.

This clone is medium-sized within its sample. The CDR3 is CASSVGNGGPYGYTF. The CDR3 DNA reads TGTGCCAGCAGCGTAGGGAACGGGGGGCCCTATGGCTACACCTTC. This chain connects TRBV9 to TRBJ1-2; weak D call: TRBD1 (6 bases). Germline CDR1 SGDLS, CDR2 YYNGEE. The CDR3 spans 15 residues. V was trimmed by 0 bases and J by 4 bases, leaving 13 bases between them.

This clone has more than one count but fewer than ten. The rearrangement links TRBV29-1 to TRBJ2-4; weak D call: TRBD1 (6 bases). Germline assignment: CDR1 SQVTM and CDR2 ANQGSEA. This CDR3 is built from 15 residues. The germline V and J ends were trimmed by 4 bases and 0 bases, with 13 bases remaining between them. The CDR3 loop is CSVVLGQLAKNIQYF. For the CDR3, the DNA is TGCAGCGTTGTACTTGGACAGCTAGCCAAAAACATTCAGTACTTC.

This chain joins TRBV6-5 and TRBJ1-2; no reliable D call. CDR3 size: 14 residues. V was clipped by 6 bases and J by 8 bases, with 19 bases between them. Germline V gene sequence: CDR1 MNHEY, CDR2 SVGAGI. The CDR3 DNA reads TGTGCCAGCAGCTATTGGGCCGGGCCTACGGGCTACACCTTC. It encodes CASSYWAGPTGYTF.

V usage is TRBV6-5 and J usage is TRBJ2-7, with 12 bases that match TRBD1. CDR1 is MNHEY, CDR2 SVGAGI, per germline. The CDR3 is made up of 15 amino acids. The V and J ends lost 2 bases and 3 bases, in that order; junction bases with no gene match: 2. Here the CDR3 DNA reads TGTGCCAGCAGTTACGGGACAGGGGGCCACTACGAGCAGTACTTC. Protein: CASSYGTGGHYEQYF.

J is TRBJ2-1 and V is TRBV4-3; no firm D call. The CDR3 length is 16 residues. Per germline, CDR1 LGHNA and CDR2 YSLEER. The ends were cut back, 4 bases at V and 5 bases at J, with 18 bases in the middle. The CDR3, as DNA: TGCGCCAGCAGCCGCCAGCCCCACGGAGAGGACAATGAGCAGTTCTTC. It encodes CASSRQPHGEDNEQFF.

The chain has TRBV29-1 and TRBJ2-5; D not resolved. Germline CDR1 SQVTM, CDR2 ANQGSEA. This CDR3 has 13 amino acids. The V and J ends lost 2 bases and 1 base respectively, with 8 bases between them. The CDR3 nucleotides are TGCAGCGTTGAATGGGCCCTCCAAGAGACCCAGTACTTC. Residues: CSVEWALQETQYF.

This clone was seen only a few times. The CDR3 loop is CGSHPSTDTQYF. CDR3 coding DNA: TGTGGGTCGCATCCATCCACAGATACGCAGTATTTT. The rearrangement links TRBV6-4 to TRBJ2-3; no reliable D call. The germline CDR1 and CDR2 sequences are MRHNA and SNTAGT. The CDR3 has 12 amino acids.

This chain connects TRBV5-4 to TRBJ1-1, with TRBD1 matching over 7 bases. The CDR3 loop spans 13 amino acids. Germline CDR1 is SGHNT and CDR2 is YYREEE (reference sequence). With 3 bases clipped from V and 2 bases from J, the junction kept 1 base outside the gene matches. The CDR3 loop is CASSWDRNTEAFF. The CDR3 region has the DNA TGTGCCAGCAGCTGGGACAGAAACACTGAAGCTTTCTTT.